This T cell receptor beta chain was documented in a study of T cells expressing NK-cell markers. Study summary: The TCR beta repertoires originated in sorted CD3+CD56+NKG2C+, CD3+CD56+NKG2C- and CD3+CD56-NKG2C+ T cells. Seropositivity for HCMV was found in seven of the eight sequenced donors, with one seronegative. General study findings and limits: Once again these clonotypes came out on top in the CD3+CD56-NKG2C+ fraction of several donors. NKG2C+ dominant clonotypes from 6 or 7 donors made up about 1.0-7.5% of CD8+ T cells.

A note on this clonotype: Its antigen is as yet unknown.

TCRdb re-analyzed the 5' RACE reads; it lists each CDR3 protein once, without DNA. The sample has about 110,000 distinct CDR3 sequences. The sequence was collected from a woman aged 18-70 years in good health. The sequenced material came from blood T cells: a sorted CD56 or NKG2C T cell subset, CD4+ or CD8+ T cells, or bulk PBMC T cells (not recorded which).

CDR3 sequence reads: CSGSQVGTDNEQFF. This chain joins TRBV29-1 and TRBJ2-1. This CDR3 is 14 amino acids long. Germline values: CDR1 SQVTM, CDR2 ANQGSEA.